This T cell receptor (beta chain) came from a study of T cells in Graves' hyperthyroidism and ophthalmopathy. The wider study: Peripheral blood draws took place at initial diagnosis, ahead of any treatment.

The CDR3 length is 13 residues. The trim removed 6 bases at V and 4 bases at J, leaving 3 bases unmatched. As for this clonotype: Its antigen is not identified.

Study-level findings and limits: Separating ophthalmopathy from stable hyperthyroidism was achieved by a 13 V-J model.

More than 9.5 ml fresh peripheral blood yielded the PBMCs. Amplified TCR beta CDR3 regions came from RNA transcripts. In the first-round RT-PCR of the TCR CDR3, the HTBI primer set was used. MiXCR, applied by TCRdb to the multiplex PCR reads, yields one record per CDR3 protein. The sample lists roughly 800,000 distinct CDR3 sequences, around 38% occurring once. This chain joins TRBV12-3 or TRBV12-4 and TRBJ2-5, with TRBD1 matching 9 bases. The receptor was isolated from a man aged 18-30 years with Graves' hyperthyroidism. The specimen was blood. CDR3 region: CASRRGQGETQYF. The DNA of the CDR3 is TGTGCCAGCAGACGGGGACAGGGAGAGACCCAGTACTTC.